The rows below give T cell receptor beta chains drawn from one sample of a study of early T cells in non-severe SARS-CoV-2 infection. TCRdb re-analysed the 5' RACE reads in MiXCR, keeping a single row per CDR3 protein. This sample has 40,000 to 45,000 distinct CDR3 sequences, with about 5.9% found just once. Sequenced material: whole blood, taken at baseline. The receptors derive from an adult who was a healthcare worker with PCR-confirmed SARS-CoV-2 infection or an uninfected control (not recorded which). CDR3s include the opening cysteine and the closing phenylalanine or tryptophan. A D gene is named only where the DNA matches it firmly.

length	D	V	J	CDR3
14	TRBD1	TRBV7-9	TRBJ1-5	CASSSGTAFSPQHF
18	TRBD1	TRBV6-1	TRBJ2-7	CASTLLAPLGQETYEQYF
14	TRBD1	TRBV5-1	TRBJ2-5	CASSTGVGQETQYF
14	.	TRBV7-2	TRBJ2-7	CASSLGDRRYEQYF
14	.	TRBV6-2/TRBV6-3	TRBJ1-5	CASSYGGAQQPQHF
11	.	TRBV3-1	TRBJ2-7	CASRQSGEQYF
14	TRBD1	TRBV5-1	TRBJ2-7	CASSLETGGYEQYF
15	.	TRBV3-1	TRBJ2-1	CASSQVQPLGNEQFF
13	TRBD1	TRBV5-1	TRBJ2-7	CASNAGQAGEQYF
15	.	TRBV9	TRBJ2-3	CASSVGGHSTDTQYF
15	.	TRBV20-1	TRBJ1-5	CSASSRAEIYQPQHF
12	.	TRBV6-5	TRBJ2-7	CASSYSGGEQYF
14	TRBD2	TRBV7-2	TRBJ2-3	CASSFGLVTDTQYF
15	.	TRBV5-4	TRBJ2-3	CASTPRDSSTDTQYF
13	.	TRBV12-3/TRBV12-4	TRBJ1-1	CASNPTPNTEAFF
14	.	TRBV7-6	TRBJ2-1	CASSLDAEVDEQFF
17	TRBD1	TRBV3-1	TRBJ1-3	CASSQGDRRISGNTIYF
13	.	TRBV6-6	TRBJ2-5	CASSPPGEETQYF
13	.	TRBV7-8	TRBJ2-1	CASSLAPVNEQFF
17	.	TRBV5-8	TRBJ2-3	CASSFPATSLPTDTQYF
16	.	TRBV24-1	TRBJ2-3	CATSDVDSFGTDTQYF
13	.	TRBV18	TRBJ2-1	CASSPDRHNEQFF
12	.	TRBV27	TRBJ2-7	CASSHGPYEQYF
14	TRBD2	TRBV12-3/TRBV12-4	TRBJ2-7	CASSPGLAVDEQYF
13	.	TRBV6-6	TRBJ1-5	CASSYQGNQPQHF
17	.	TRBV7-6	TRBJ1-1	CASSLGRPGNMNTEAFF
13	.	TRBV30	TRBJ1-3	CAWSAGDGNTIYF
14	.	TRBV6-2/TRBV6-3	TRBJ2-3	CASEGRTGLDTQYF
12	.	TRBV28	TRBJ1-1	CASSRHYTEAFF
16	.	TRBV29-1	TRBJ1-1	CSVAPPGVSMNTEAFF
13	.	TRBV11-2	TRBJ2-7	CASSLVRDHEQYF
16	TRBD2	TRBV28	TRBJ2-1	CASSSDSGGAYNEQFF
15	.	TRBV30	TRBJ2-5	CAWSVLETLQETQYF
13	.	TRBV12-3/TRBV12-4	TRBJ1-5	CASSFGGNQPQHF
12	.	TRBV28	TRBJ1-1	CASSPPWYEAFF
12	.	TRBV6-2/TRBV6-3	TRBJ2-1	CASSTLGGEQFF
16	.	TRBV7-9	TRBJ2-4	CASSQGRAAIKNIQYF
16	TRBD2	TRBV5-4	TRBJ2-1	CASSTIAGGRYNEQFF
15	.	TRBV9	TRBJ1-6	CASSVDRDSPYPLHF
14	.	TRBV7-8	TRBJ2-3	CASSLRLDLDTQYF
12	.	TRBV3-1	TRBJ1-1	CASSLLGSEAFF
15	.	TRBV5-1	TRBJ2-3	CASSPTGLSTDTQYF
12	.	TRBV3-1	TRBJ2-3	CASSRDSRTQYF
15	.	TRBV3-1	TRBJ1-3	CASSRSAGPGNTIYF
14	.	TRBV18	TRBJ1-2	CASSPPGANYGYTF